A single sample gave rise to the 22 T cell receptor beta chains below, sequenced in a study of identical twins. TCRdb processed the 5' RACE reads anew with MiXCR; each CDR3 protein has one entry. Altogether approximately 240,000 distinct CDR3 sequences are present, around 15% being singletons, with the ten largest covering 7% to 9.5%. Sample: memory (CD45RO+) T cells sorted from blood. The origin of the receptors is a woman in her late teens or twenties in good health.

This clonotype was seen a few times. The chain combines TRBV19 with TRBJ2-7; TRBD1 aligns across 9 bases. Per germline, CDR1 LNHDA and CDR2 SQIVND (reference sequence). This CDR3 region has 15 residues. After removal of 5 bases from V and 6 bases from J, the junction contained 11 bases not matched to a gene. The CDR3 coding sequence is TGTGCCAGTAGTCTTACCGGGACAGGGATCGGCGAGCAGTACTTC. Protein product: CASSLTGTGIGEQYF.

The table lists this clonotype with a few counts. The chain couples TRBV10-3 to TRBJ2-1, with unresolved D. Trimming took 0 bases from V and 0 from J, leaving 9 bases between them. In germline, CDR1 is ENHRY, CDR2 SYGVKD. This CDR3 is 16 amino acids long. CDR3 loop: CAISESKVSSYNEQFF. The DNA of the CDR3 is TGTGCCATCAGTGAGTCGAAGGTTAGCTCCTACAATGAGCAGTTCTTC.

The DNA of the CDR3 is TGTGCCAGCAGCTTCCTAGCGGCTGCCACAGATACGCAGTATTTT. Its protein is CASSFLAAATDTQYF. The chain links TRBV7-9 to TRBJ2-3; 7 nucleotides agree with TRBD2. From germline, CDR1 is SEHNR and CDR2 FQNEAQ (reference sequence). CDR3 length: 15 amino acids. Trimming took 3 bases from V and 2 from J; bases not matched to a gene: 5.

This rearrangement joins TRBV5-1 to TRBJ2-7, with 9 bases matching TRBD2. Germline CDR1 SGHRS, CDR2 YFSETQ. Trimming took 2 bases from V and 2 from J; bases not matched to a gene: 5. This CDR3 contains 15 residues. The chain's CDR3 is CASSFSGGPAYEQYF. The CDR3 nucleotides are TGCGCCAGCAGCTTCAGCGGGGGGCCCGCCTACGAGCAGTACTTC.

This clonotype has more than one count but fewer than ten. The J gene is TRBJ2-5, the V gene TRBV6-5; 8 positions match TRBD2. This CDR3 spans 15 amino acids. Germline V gene data show CDR1 as MNHEY and CDR2 as SVGAGI. Trimming at V came to 4 bases and at J to 5 bases, leaving 9 bases not matched to a gene. The CDR3 reads CASSSRVAGWETQYF. CDR3 nucleotides: TGTGCCAGCAGTTCCCGGGTAGCGGGATGGGAGACCCAGTACTTC.

This sequence joins TRBV9 and TRBJ2-2, with D hard to call. With 0 bases removed from V and 7 bases from J, the gap between germline ends came to 13 bases. Germline lookup yields CDR1 SGDLS and CDR2 YYNGEE. This CDR3 comprises 15 residues. The CDR3 loop reads CASSVEASSDGELFF. Here the CDR3 DNA reads TGTGCCAGCAGCGTAGAGGCGAGTTCCGACGGGGAGCTGTTTTTT.

The rearrangement joins TRBV5-1 to TRBJ2-1; 8 bases are a match to TRBD1. J was trimmed by 5 bases and V by 5 bases; bases with no gene match: 9. CDR1 is SGHRS, CDR2 YFSETQ, per germline. CDR3 length equals 15 residues. CDR3 sequence reads: CASRIQGAQNNEQFF. In DNA, the CDR3 is TGCGCCAGCAGAATCCAGGGGGCGCAGAACAATGAGCAGTTCTTC.

This clonotype was counted ten times or more. The chain recombines TRBV12-3 or TRBV12-4 with TRBJ1-1, with D perhaps matching TRBD1 (5 bases). V lost 7 bases and J lost 8, with 20 bases in between. The CDR3 covers 14 residues. CDR3 in amino acids: CASTYGGTGGEAFF. The CDR3 DNA reads TGTGCCAGCACCTATGGGGGGACGGGTGGGGAAGCTTTCTTT.

The sample holds many counts of this clonotype. CDR3 protein: CSASGHIGDYEQYF. The CDR3 DNA sequence: TGCAGTGCCTCAGGGCATATCGGGGATTACGAGCAGTACTTC. The chain combines TRBV20-1 with TRBJ2-7, with D possibly called TRBD1 or TRBD2 (5 bases each). Germline loops: CDR1 DFQATT, CDR2 SNEGSKA (reference sequence). The CDR3 covers 14 residues. Trimming cost V 6 bases and J 4 bases, with 19 bases left between them.

Ten or more counts support this clonotype. J is TRBJ2-3 and V is TRBV6-4, with 8 positions matching TRBD2. Per germline, CDR1 MRHNA and CDR2 SNTAGT. This CDR3 is built from 14 residues. J was trimmed by 4 bases and V by 0 bases; bases with no gene match: 0. As DNA, the CDR3 is TGTGCCAGCAGTGACTCTAGCGGGGCAGATACGCAGTATTTT. Amino acids: CASSDSSGADTQYF.

The V call is TRBV27, the J call TRBJ2-7, with D perhaps TRBD1 (5 bases). Germline loops: CDR1 MNHEY, CDR2 SMNVEV (reference sequence). With 7 bases removed from V and 7 bases from J, the gap between germline ends came to 17 bases. The CDR3 extends over 13 amino acids. The CDR3 reads CASTSGNSLEQYF. CDR3 nucleotide sequence: TGTGCCAGCACATCAGGGAACTCCCTGGAGCAGTACTTC.

The rearrangement links TRBV3-1 to TRBJ1-1, with D unclear. Germline V gives CDR1 LGHDT, CDR2 YNNKEL (reference sequence). V was cut by 1 base and J by 0 bases, with 12 bases left in between. The CDR3 spans 16 residues. The DNA for the CDR3 is TGTGCCAGCAGCCAAGGATTCGCAGGCATGAACACTGAAGCTTTCTTT. Its translation is CASSQGFAGMNTEAFF.

This chain joins TRBV6-5 and TRBJ2-3; D ambiguous. Germline V lookup: CDR1 MNHEY, CDR2 SVGAGI. CDR3 size: 14 residues. V lost 1 base and J lost 7, with 12 bases in between. The CDR3 spells CASSYLDKGHTQYF. The CDR3, as DNA: TGTGCCAGCAGTTACTTGGATAAAGGGCATACGCAGTATTTT.

This clonotype was seen more than once but under ten times. V gene TRBV20-1 combines with J gene TRBJ2-7; 9 nucleotides agree with TRBD1. CDR3 length: 15 amino acids. The V gene's germline CDR1 is DFQATT and CDR2 SNEGSKA (reference sequence). V lost 1 base to trimming and J lost 3 bases; unmatched junction nucleotides: 7. CDR3 nucleotide sequence: TGCAGTGCTAGAGCCGGGACAGGGACGGTCTACGAGCAGTACTTC. Its translation is CSARAGTGTVYEQYF.

J is TRBJ1-2 and V is TRBV20-1, with D tentatively TRBD1 (6 bases). V was clipped by 0 bases and J by 7 bases, with 15 bases between them. Looked up from germline, CDR1 is DFQATT and CDR2 is SNEGSKA (reference sequence). This CDR3 spans 14 amino acids. The CDR3 region has the DNA TGCAGTGCTAGAGATGGTCAGGGGCCGGGTGGCTACACCTTC. Its protein product is CSARDGQGPGGYTF.

This clonotype showed up many times. The V gene is TRBV27, the J gene TRBJ1-4; D possibly corresponds to TRBD1 (5 bases). Germline lookup yields CDR1 MNHEY and CDR2 SMNVEV (reference sequence). The length of the CDR3 is 15 residues. V gave up 0 bases and J gave up 8 bases, with 13 bases separating them. CDR3 sequence (DNA): TGTGCCAGCAGTTTATCTGGCAGGGTGGGCGAAAAACTGTTTTTT. This translates into CASSLSGRVGEKLFF.

This rearrangement joins TRBV29-1 to TRBJ1-2; maybe TRBD1 (5 bases). V shed 1 base and J shed 2 bases, with 11 bases lying between them. Per the germline V gene, CDR1 is SQVTM and CDR2 is ANQGSEA. CDR3 length: 14 amino acids. Here the CDR3 reads CSVEGRGVNYGYTF. The CDR3 DNA is TGCAGCGTTGAAGGGCGGGGGGTCAACTATGGCTACACCTTC.

The CDR3 spells CSGLGGASDEQFF. CDR3 DNA sequence: TGCAGCGGCCTAGGGGGCGCGAGCGATGAGCAGTTCTTC. This chain connects TRBV29-1 to TRBJ2-1, with 7 bases lining up with TRBD1. The CDR3 is 13 amino acids. With 7 bases clipped from V and 8 bases from J, the junction kept 11 bases outside the gene matches. Germline assignment: CDR1 SQVTM and CDR2 ANQGSEA.

The rearrangement joins TRBV6-5 to TRBJ2-1; D is unclear. The ends were cut back, 5 bases at V and 9 bases at J, with 14 bases in the middle. CDR1 and CDR2 (germline): MNHEY, SVGAGI. This CDR3 comprises 13 residues. This chain's CDR3 is CASSTGPPGEQFF. CDR3 sequence (DNA): TGTGCCAGCAGTACTGGACCCCCTGGTGAGCAGTTCTTC.

The V and J genes are TRBV11-2 and TRBJ2-7, with TRBD2 as a possible D gene (5 bases). Trimming took off 1 base at V and 0 bases at J, with 10 bases between the two ends. The CDR3 spans 15 residues. The germline V gene encodes CDR1 SGHAT and CDR2 FQNNGV. The CDR3 protein is CASSLGGTSSYEQYF. The CDR3 DNA sequence: TGTGCCAGCAGCTTAGGTGGTACTAGCTCCTACGAGCAGTACTTC.

DNA of the CDR3: TGTGCCATCAGTGATGTTAGCGGAGATACGCAGTATTTT. Amino acids: CAISDVSGDTQYF. The genes are TRBV10-3 and TRBJ2-3, with a weak D call TRBD2 (6 bases). In germline, CDR1 is ENHRY, CDR2 SYGVKD. Deletions cut 3 bases from V and 5 bases from J, with 9 bases between. The length of the CDR3 is 13 residues.

Only a few counts were recorded for this clonotype. The V call is TRBV19, the J call TRBJ2-2; 7 positions match TRBD1. This CDR3 is 13 amino acids long. V lost 5 bases and J lost 8; bases outside the gene matches: 5. CDR1 is LNHDA and CDR2 is SQIVND in the germline V gene (reference sequence). The CDR3 DNA sequence: TGTGCCAGTAGTCGACAGGGATTTGGGGAGCTGTTTTTT. Amino acids: CASSRQGFGELFF. Full variable domain (missing parts from reference TRBV19 and TRBJ2-2): DGGITQSPKYLFRKEGQNVTLSCEQNLNHDAMYWYRQDPGQGLRLIYYSQIVNDFQKGDIAEGYSVSREKKESFPLTVTSAQKNPTAFYLCASSRQGFGELFFGEGSRLTVL.